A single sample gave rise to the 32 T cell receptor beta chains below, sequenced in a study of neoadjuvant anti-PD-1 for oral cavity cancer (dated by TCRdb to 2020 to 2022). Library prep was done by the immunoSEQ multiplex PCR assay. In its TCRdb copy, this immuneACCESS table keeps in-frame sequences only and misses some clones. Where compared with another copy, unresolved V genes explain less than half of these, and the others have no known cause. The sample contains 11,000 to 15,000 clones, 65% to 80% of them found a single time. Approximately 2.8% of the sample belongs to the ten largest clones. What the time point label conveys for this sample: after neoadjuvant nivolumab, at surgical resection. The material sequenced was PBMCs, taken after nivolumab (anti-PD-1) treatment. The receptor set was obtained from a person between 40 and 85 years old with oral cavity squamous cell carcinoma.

The CDR3, as DNA: TGTGCCAGCAGCCCCCGGACAGCGAACACTGAAGCTTTCTTT. Amino acid sequence: CASSPRTANTEAFF. The chain carries TRBV5-6 and TRBJ1-1; weak D call: TRBD1 (6 bases). V was clipped by 4 bases and J by 1 base, with 11 bases between them. Germline loops: CDR1 SGHDT, CDR2 YYEEEE. This CDR3 has 14 amino acids.

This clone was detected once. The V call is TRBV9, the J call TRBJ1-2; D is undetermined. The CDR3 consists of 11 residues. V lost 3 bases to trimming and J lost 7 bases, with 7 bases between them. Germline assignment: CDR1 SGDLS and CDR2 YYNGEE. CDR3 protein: CASSGPGGYTF. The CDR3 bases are TGTGCCAGCAGCGGACCGGGTGGCTACACCTTC. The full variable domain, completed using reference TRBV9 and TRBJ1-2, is DSGVTQTPKHLITATGQRVTLRCSPRSGDLSVYWYQQSLDQGLQFLIQYYNGEERAKGNILERFSAQQFPDLHSELNLSSLELGDSALYFCASSGPGGYTFGSGTRLTVV.

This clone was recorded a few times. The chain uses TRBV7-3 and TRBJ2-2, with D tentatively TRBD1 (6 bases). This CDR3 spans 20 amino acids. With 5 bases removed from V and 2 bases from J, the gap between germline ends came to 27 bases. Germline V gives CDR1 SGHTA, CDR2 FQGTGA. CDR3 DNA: TGTGCCAGCAGCCAAATACCCGTCGGATGGACAGCTCCTAACACCGGGGAGCTGTTTTTT. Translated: CASSQIPVGWTAPNTGELFF. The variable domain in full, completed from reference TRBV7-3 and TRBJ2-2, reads GAGVSQTPSNKVTEKGKYVELRCDPISGHTALYWYRQSLGQGPEFLIYFQGTGAADDSGLPNDRFFAVRPEGSVSTLKIQRTERGDSAVYLCASSQIPVGWTAPNTGELFFGEGSRLTVL.

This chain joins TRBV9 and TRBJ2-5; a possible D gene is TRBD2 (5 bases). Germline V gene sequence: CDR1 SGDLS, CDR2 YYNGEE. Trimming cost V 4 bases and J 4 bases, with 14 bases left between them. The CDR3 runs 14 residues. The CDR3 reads CASSLSHEGETQYF. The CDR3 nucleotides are TGTGCCAGCAGCCTCTCGCACGAGGGAGAGACCCAGTACTTC.

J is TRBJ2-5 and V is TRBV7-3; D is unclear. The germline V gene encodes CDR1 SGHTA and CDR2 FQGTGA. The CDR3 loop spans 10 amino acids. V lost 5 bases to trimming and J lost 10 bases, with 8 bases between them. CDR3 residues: CASSRCGQYF. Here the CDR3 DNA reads TGTGCCAGCAGCCGTTGTGGCCAGTACTTC. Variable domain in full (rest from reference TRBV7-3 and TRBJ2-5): GAGVSQTPSNKVTEKGKYVELRCDPISGHTALYWYRQSLGQGPEFLIYFQGTGAADDSGLPNDRFFAVRPEGSVSTLKIQRTERGDSAVYLCASSRCGQYFGPGTRLLVL.

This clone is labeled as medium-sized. The CDR3, as DNA: TGTGCCAGCAGCTTAGAAGCAACCTGGGGCAATGAGCAGTTCTTC. Translated, it gives CASSLEATWGNEQFF. The chain combines TRBV11-2 with TRBJ2-1; D is ambiguous. CDR1 and CDR2 from the germline V gene are SGHAT and FQNNGV. CDR3 length: 15 residues. V lost 0 bases to trimming and J lost 6 bases, with 12 bases between them.

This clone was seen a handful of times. The CDR3 here is CASSDRGGNYEQYF. The CDR3, as DNA: TGCGCCAGCAGTGATCGGGGAGGGAACTACGAGCAGTACTTC. The gene calls are TRBV10-2 and TRBJ2-7, with 7 positions matching TRBD2. This CDR3 spans 14 amino acids. V shed 3 bases and J 3 bases; nucleotides not matched to a gene: 5. Germline loops: CDR1 WSHSY, CDR2 SAAADI.

DNA of the CDR3: TGTGCCAGCAGCTCGGGACTAGCCGGGGAGACCCAGTACTTC. Translated, it gives CASSSGLAGETQYF. The gene calls are TRBV7-3 and TRBJ2-5; 9 nucleotides line up with TRBD2. The CDR3 totals 14 residues. Per germline, CDR1 SGHTA and CDR2 FQGTGA. The V and J ends lost 4 bases and 5 bases, in that order; junction bases with no gene match: 5.

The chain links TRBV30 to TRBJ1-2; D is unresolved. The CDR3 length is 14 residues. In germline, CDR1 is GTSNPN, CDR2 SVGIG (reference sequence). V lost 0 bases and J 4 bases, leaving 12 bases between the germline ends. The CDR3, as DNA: TGTGCCTGGAGTGTATATAGGACGGTCTATGGCTACACCTTC. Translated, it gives CAWSVYRTVYGYTF.

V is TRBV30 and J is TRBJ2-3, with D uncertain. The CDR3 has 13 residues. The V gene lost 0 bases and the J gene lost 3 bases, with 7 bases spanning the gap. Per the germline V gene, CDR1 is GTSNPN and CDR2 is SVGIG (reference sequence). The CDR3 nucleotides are TGTGCCTGGAGTGTACAGAATACAGATACGCAGTATTTT. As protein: CAWSVQNTDTQYF.

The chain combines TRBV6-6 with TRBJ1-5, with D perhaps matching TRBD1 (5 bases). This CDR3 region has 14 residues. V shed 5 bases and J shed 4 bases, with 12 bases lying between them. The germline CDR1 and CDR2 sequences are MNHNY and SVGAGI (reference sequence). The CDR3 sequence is CASSLRQLNQPQHF. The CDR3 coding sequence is TGTGCCAGCAGTCTAAGACAGTTAAATCAGCCCCAGCATTTT.

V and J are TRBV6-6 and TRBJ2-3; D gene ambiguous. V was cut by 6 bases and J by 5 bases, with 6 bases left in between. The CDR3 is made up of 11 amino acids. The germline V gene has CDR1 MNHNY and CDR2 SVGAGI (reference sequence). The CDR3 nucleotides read TGTGCCAGCAGCTGGGGAGATACGCAGTATTTT. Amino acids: CASSWGDTQYF.

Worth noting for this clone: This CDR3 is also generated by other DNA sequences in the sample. CDR3 sequence reads: CASSIAAGVTYEQYF. CDR3 in DNA: TGTGCCAGTAGTATCGCGGCAGGTGTCACCTACGAGCAGTACTTC. V and J are TRBV19 and TRBJ2-7; no definite D call. This CDR3 contains 15 residues. Trimming stripped 3 bases from V and 2 bases from J, with 14 bases between. CDR1 and CDR2 from the germline V gene are LNHDA and SQIVND (reference sequence).

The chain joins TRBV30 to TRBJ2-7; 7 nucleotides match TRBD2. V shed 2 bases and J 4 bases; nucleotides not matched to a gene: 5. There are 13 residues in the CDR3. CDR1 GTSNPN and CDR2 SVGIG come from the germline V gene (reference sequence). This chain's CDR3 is CAWSLRELYEQYF. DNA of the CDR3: TGTGCCTGGAGTCTGCGGGAGCTGTACGAGCAGTACTTC. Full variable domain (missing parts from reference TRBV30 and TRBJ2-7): SQTIHQWPATLVQPVGSPLSLECTVEGTSNPNLYWYRQAAGRGLQLLFYSVGIGQISSEVPQNLSASRPQDRQFILSSKKLLLSDSGFYLCAWSLRELYEQYFGPGTRLTVT.

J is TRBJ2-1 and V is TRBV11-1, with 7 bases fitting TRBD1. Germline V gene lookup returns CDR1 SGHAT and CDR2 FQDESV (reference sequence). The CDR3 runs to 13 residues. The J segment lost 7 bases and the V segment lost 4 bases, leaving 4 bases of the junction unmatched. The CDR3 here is CASSSMTGNEQFF. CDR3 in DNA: TGTGCCAGCAGCTCCATGACAGGGAATGAGCAGTTCTTC.

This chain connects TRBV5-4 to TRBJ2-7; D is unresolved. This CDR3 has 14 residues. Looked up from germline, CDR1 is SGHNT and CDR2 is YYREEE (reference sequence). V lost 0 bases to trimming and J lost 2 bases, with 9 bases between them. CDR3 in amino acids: CASSLAGVAYEQYF. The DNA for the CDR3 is TGTGCCAGCAGCTTGGCGGGTGTCGCCTACGAGCAGTACTTC.

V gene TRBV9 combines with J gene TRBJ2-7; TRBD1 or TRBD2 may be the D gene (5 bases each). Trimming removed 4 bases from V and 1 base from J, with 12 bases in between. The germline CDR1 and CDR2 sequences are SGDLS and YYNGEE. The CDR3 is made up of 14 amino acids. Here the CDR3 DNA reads TGTGCCAGCAGCCCCCGGGACGCTTCCTACGAGCAGTACTTC. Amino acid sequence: CASSPRDASYEQYF.

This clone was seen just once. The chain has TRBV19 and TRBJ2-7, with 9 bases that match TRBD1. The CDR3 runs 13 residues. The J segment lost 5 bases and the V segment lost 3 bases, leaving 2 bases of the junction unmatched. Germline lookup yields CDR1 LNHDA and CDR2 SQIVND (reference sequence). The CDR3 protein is CASSITGGHEQYF. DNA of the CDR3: TGTGCCAGTAGTATTACAGGGGGCCACGAGCAGTACTTC.

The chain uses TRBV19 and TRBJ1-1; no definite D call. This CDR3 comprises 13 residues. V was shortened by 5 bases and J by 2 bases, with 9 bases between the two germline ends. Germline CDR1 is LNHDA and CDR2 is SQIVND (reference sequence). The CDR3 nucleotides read TGTGCCAGTAGTGACACCGCTAACACTGAAGCTTTCTTT. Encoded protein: CASSDTANTEAFF.

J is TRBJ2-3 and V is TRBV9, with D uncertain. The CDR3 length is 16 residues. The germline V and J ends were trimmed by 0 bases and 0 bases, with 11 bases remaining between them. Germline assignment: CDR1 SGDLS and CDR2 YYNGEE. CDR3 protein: CASSVGTTSSTDTQYF. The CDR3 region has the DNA TGTGCCAGCAGCGTAGGGACCACCAGTAGCACAGATACGCAGTATTTT.

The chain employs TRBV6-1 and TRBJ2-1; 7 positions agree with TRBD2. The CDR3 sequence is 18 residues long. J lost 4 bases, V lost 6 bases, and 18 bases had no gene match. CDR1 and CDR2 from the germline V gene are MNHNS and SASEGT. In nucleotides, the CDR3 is TGTGCCAGCAGCGAACAGTCCCCCCCAGCGGGGACTTACAATGAGCAGTTCTTC. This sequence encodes CASSEQSPPAGTYNEQFF.

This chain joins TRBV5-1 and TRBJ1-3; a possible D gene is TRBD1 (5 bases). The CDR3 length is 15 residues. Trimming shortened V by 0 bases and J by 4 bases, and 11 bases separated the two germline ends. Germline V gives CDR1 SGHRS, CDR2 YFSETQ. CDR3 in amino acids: CASSLDPDTGNTIYF. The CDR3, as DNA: TGCGCCAGCAGCTTGGACCCGGACACCGGAAACACCATATATTTT.

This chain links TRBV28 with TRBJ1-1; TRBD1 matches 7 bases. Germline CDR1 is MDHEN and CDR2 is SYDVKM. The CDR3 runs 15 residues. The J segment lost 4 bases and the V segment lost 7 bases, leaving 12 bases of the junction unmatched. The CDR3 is CASNTGAQGGTEAFF. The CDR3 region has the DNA TGTGCCAGCAACACAGGGGCCCAGGGAGGCACTGAAGCTTTCTTT. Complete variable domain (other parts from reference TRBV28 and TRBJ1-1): DVKVTQSSRYLVKRTGEKVFLECVQDMDHENMFWYRQDPGLGLRLIYFSYDVKMKEKGDIPEGYSVSREKKERFSLILESASTNQTSMYLCASNTGAQGGTEAFFGQGTRLTVV.

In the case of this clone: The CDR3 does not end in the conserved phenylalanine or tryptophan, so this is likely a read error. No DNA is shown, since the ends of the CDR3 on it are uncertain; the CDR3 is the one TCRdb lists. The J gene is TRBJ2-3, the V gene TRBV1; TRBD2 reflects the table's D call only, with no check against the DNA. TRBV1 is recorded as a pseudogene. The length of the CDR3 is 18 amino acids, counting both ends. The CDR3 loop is CTSSQSGLAGSKTDTQYL.

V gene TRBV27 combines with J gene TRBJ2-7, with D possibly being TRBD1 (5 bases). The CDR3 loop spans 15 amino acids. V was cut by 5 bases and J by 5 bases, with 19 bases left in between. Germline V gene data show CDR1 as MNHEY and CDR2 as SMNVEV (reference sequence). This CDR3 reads CASSIGVEGRNEQYF. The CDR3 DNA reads TGTGCCAGCAGTATAGGGGTGGAAGGGCGCAACGAGCAGTACTTC.

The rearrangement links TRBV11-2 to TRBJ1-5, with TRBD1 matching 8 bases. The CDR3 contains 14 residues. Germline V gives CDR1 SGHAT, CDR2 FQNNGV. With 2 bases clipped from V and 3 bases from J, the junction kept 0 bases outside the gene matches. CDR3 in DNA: TGTGCCAGCAGCTTACAGGGGGCCAATCAGCCCCAGCATTTT. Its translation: CASSLQGANQPQHF.

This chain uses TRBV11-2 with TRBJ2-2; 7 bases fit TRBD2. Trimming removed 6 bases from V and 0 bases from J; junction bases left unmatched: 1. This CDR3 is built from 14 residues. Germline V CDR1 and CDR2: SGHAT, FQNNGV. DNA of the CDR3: TGTGCCAGCAGGAGCGGGGCGAACACCGGGGAGCTGTTTTTT. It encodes CASRSGANTGELFF.

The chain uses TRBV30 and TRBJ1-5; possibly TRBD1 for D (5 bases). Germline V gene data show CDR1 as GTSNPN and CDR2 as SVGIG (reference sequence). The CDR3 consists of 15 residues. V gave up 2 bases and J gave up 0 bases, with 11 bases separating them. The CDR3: CAWSPLGDSNQPQHF. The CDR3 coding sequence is TGTGCCTGGAGTCCTCTAGGGGATAGCAATCAGCCCCAGCATTTT.

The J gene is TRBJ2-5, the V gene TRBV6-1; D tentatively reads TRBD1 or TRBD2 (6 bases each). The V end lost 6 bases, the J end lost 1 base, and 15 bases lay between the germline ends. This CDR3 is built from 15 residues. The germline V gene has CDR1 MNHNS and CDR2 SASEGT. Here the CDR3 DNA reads TGTGCCAGCAGGATGGCTAGGGGGGTCCAAGAGACCCAGTACTTC. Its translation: CASRMARGVQETQYF.

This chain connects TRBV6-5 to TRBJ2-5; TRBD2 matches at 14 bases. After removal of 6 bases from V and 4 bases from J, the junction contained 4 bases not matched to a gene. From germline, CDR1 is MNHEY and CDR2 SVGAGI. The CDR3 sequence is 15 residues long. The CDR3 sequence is CASRRGLAGGETQYF. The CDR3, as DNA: TGTGCCAGCAGGCGCGGACTAGCGGGAGGAGAGACCCAGTACTTC.

Here the CDR3 DNA reads TGCAGTCCCGGGACAGCCTATGGCTACACCTTC. It encodes CSPGTAYGYTF. V is TRBV20-1 and J is TRBJ1-2; TRBD1 aligns across 7 bases. The junction had 4 bases not matched to a gene; V was cut back by 8 bases and J by 4 bases. This CDR3 spans 11 amino acids. The germline gives CDR1 DFQATT, CDR2 SNEGSKA (reference sequence).

The CDR3 here is CASSLYQANEQFF. CDR3 in DNA: TGTGCCAGCAGCTTATATCAGGCAAATGAGCAGTTCTTC. The chain couples TRBV5-6 to TRBJ2-1; D is unclear. The CDR3 sequence is 13 residues long. Looked up from germline, CDR1 is SGHDT and CDR2 is YYEEEE. Trimming removed 2 bases from V and 7 bases from J, with 10 bases in between.